This TCR beta chain emerged from a study of identical twins (TCRdb year 2016). Regarding the research as a whole: To test whether fetal clonotypes persist, this study deep-sequenced TCR alpha and beta repertoires from monozygotic twins, from unrelated adults of various ages, and from cord blood. Replicate twin experiments were performed at different times using different library preparation protocols to rule out contamination. General study outcomes and caveats: Because the same donors could not be followed over many years, the conclusions depended on cross-sectional statistical analysis. Compared with coincidental sharing between unrelated individuals, an excess of low generation-probability sequences was observed among out-of-frame TCR alpha sequences shared between twins. A weaker excess of twin sharing was found in beta out-of-frame sequences because the signal-to-noise ratio was lowered by fewer shared sequences. Abundant cord blood beta clonotypes carried fewer insertions; young adult naive repertoires showed a weaker similar trend, while memory repertoires showed none. Zero-insertion analyses could be partly confounded by invariant T cells such as MAIT and iNKT, although diverse VJ usage argued against such confounding for most clonotypes. In monozygotic twins, recombination models systematically underestimated out-of-frame TCR alpha sharing, but the models matched the sharing seen between unrelated individuals.

Every donor in the study was a healthy Caucasian. Three pairs of female monozygotic twins, all aged 18 to 29 years, made up the twin cohort. CD4+ and CD8+ T cell populations were isolated with positive isolation kits from Invitrogen. Preparation of the library involved 5' RACE. The run used an Illumina HiSeq 2000. Template switching introduced a universal primer binding site; the final cDNA contained a unique molecular identifier, enabling accurate counting of TCR cDNA molecules. Specific primers in the conserved constant-segment region were used to synthesize first-strand cDNA for the TCR alpha and beta chains. To control for contamination, each cDNA library was double barcoded with a SMART-Mk sample barcode plus Illumina barcodes. TruSeq adapter sequences along with Illumina sample barcodes were introduced in two successive PCR steps. TCR alpha and beta cDNA libraries were sequenced on the Illumina HiSeq platform with custom primers. The study's own analysis went as follows. MiGEC was used to process raw reads and extract unique molecular identifiers, and MiXCR was used to find CDR3 positions. For each individual, recombination models were inferred using an EM algorithm with the repgenHMM and IGoR tools. The tcR package in R was used for shared clonotype analysis, with sharing normalized by the product of cloneset sizes. Out-of-frame nonproductive sequences were analyzed to study raw recombination free of thymic and clonal selection effects. TCRdb itself trimmed the public reads at Q25 with fastp, ran MiXCR and retained productive beta chains. Identical CDR3 protein sequences are pooled into one entry, listed with their most common genes and DNA. The V and J calls, along with clone size, are taken from TCRdb and not from the paper's own processing. The sample includes around 490,000 distinct CDR3 sequences, with 13% to 15% observed a single time. The ten largest clonotypes hold roughly 0.4% of the sample.

Here V drops 2 bases and J drops 2 bases, and the junction holds 4 bases not matched to any gene. The CDR3 numbers 15 residues from cysteine through phenylalanine. CDR3 DNA only is kept here, 45 bases in frame from base 1. Sequences MNHEY (CDR1) and SMNVEV (CDR2) are obtained from the germline V gene (reference sequence). This clonotype was found a few times. What this receptor recognizes is not known. Base qualities are not at hand, and no much larger clone is one base apart. The same sample was also studied in work on yellow fever vaccine responses in identical twins. The second paper further reports: The authors reported that the T cell response to vaccination in identical twins appeared partly convergent and partly personalized. In the study, vaccine-responding T cell clones were precisely tracked in identical twins.

The sequence is built from TRBV27 and TRBJ2-3; 7 bases in the junction line up with TRBD2. The sequence was collected from a woman younger than 35 in good health. Sequenced input: CD4+ T cells sorted from blood. DNA sequence: TGTGCCAGCAGTTTACGGCGGGGGTACACAGATACGCAGTATTTT. This is translated as CASSLRRGYTDTQYF.